This T cell receptor beta chain was sequenced during a study of CD8 T cells in ankylosing spondylitis. Findings and caveats of the study: Made up of eight highly homologous variants, a TCR beta motif appeared characteristic of ankylosing spondylitis blood. As reported, disease-linked clones showed significant enrichment in matched ankylosing spondylitis synovial fluid. Some of the motif variants had earlier been found in reactive arthritis patients' fluid and blood.

The authors made TCR beta libraries by quantitative 5'-RACE with molecular barcodes. A single record per CDR3 protein comes from TCRdb applying MiXCR to the 5' RACE reads. The sample carries over 700,000 distinct CDR3 sequences, roughly 19% recorded once. The CDR3 extends over 12 amino acids. The germline CDR1 and CDR2 sequences are SGHDT and YYEEEE. The ends were cut back, 3 bases at V and 6 bases at J, with 9 bases in the middle. In regard to this clonotype: The antigen is undetermined.

The J gene is TRBJ1-1, the V gene TRBV5-6; D unclear. The TCR originated in a male donor with ankylosing spondylitis. The sequenced material came from blood, either unsorted or a sorted T cell fraction (not recorded which). CDR3 protein: CASSSLGAEAFF. The DNA for the CDR3 is TGTGCCAGCAGCTCCCTCGGGGCTGAAGCTTTCTTT.